A selection of T cell receptor beta chains follows, all from one sample in a study of cytomegalovirus exposure and HLA in healthy donors. Assay used: immunoSEQ multiplex PCR; TCRdb lists only in-frame clones, some missing. Of some 120,000 clones in the sample, 75% to 90% are singletons; the top ten hold about 2%. The sample consisted of PBMCs. These receptors were taken from a woman aged 18-29 years in good health and CMV-seronegative. Both conserved end residues are part of each CDR3. A D gene is named only where the DNA matches it firmly. Size is stated for part of the rows, as once, few or many counts, or as a class when the clone is expanded.

D gene: TRBD2
J gene: TRBJ2-2
V gene: TRBV11-2
CDR3 length: 14
clone size: few
CDR3 protein: CASSLLADTGELFF

D gene: NA
J gene: TRBJ2-1
V gene: TRBV5-1
CDR3 length: 13
clone size: NA
CDR3 protein: CASSYPSEGEQFF

D gene: NA
J gene: TRBJ1-4
V gene: TRBV28
CDR3 length: 15
clone size: NA
CDR3 protein: CASTEGGASEEKLFF

D gene: TRBD1
J gene: TRBJ2-1
V gene: TRBV7-6
CDR3 length: 13
clone size: NA
CDR3 protein: CASSRDSYNEQFF

D gene: TRBD2
J gene: TRBJ2-1
V gene: TRBV4-2
CDR3 length: 15
clone size: NA
CDR3 protein: CASSLTSGAYNEQFF

D gene: NA
J gene: TRBJ1-5
V gene: TRBV5-8
CDR3 length: 10
clone size: few
CDR3 protein: CASTDQPQHF

D gene: TRBD2
J gene: TRBJ2-7
V gene: TRBV7-6
CDR3 length: 15
clone size: NA
CDR3 protein: CASSLATSWAYEQYF

D gene: NA
J gene: TRBJ2-1
V gene: TRBV18
CDR3 length: 14
clone size: NA
CDR3 protein: CASSAKAGENEQFF

D gene: NA
J gene: TRBJ2-1
V gene: TRBV29-1
CDR3 length: 15
clone size: NA
CDR3 protein: CSVERRDSSYNEQFF

D gene: TRBD2
J gene: TRBJ2-1
V gene: TRBV19
CDR3 length: 16
clone size: NA
CDR3 protein: CASRPDRGSGFNEQFF